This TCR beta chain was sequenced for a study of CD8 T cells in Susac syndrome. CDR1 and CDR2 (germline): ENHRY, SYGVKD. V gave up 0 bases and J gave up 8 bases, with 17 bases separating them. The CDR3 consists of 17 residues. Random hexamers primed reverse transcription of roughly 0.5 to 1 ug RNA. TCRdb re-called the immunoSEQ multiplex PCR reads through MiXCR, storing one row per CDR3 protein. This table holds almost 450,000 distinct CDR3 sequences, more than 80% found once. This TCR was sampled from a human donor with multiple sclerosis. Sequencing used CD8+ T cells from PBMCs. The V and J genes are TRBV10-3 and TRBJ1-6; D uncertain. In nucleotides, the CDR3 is TGTGCCATCAGTGAGTCCCCACTAAACAAGGCGGATTCACCCCTCCACTTT. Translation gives CAISESPLNKADSPLHF.